What follows is one T cell receptor beta chain and its context. Its antigen is unknown. This entry belongs to a study of T cells in Graves' hyperthyroidism and ophthalmopathy. About the research overall: Peripheral blood sampling occurred at initial diagnosis, before any treatment.

Regarding the study as a whole: Most thyroid-expanded clonotypes above 0.001 were also found in blood.

Patients showing uncontrolled infection, other autoimmune disease, pregnancy or lactation were ineligible. Clinical symptoms, serum thyroxine and TRAb, thyroid ultrasound and orbital computed tomography were used for the diagnoses. The CDR3 loop spans 13 amino acids. From germline, CDR1 is SQVTM and CDR2 ANQGSEA. The V end lost 1 base, the J end lost 1 base, and 7 bases lay between the germline ends. Using RNA transcripts as the source, TCR beta CDR3 regions were amplified. Researchers ran a first-round RT-PCR on the TCR CDR3 using the HTBI primer set. TCRdb passed the multiplex PCR reads through MiXCR, listing each CDR3 protein once. The sample carries around 400,000 distinct CDR3 sequences, roughly 25% recorded once.

The clonotype originates from a man aged 45 to 65 with Graves' hyperthyroidism. Sequenced: blood. The chain recombines TRBV29-1 with TRBJ1-1; D remains unclear. The CDR3 region is CSVEGWGNTEAFF. CDR3 DNA: TGCAGCGTTGAAGGATGGGGGAACACTGAAGCTTTCTTT.